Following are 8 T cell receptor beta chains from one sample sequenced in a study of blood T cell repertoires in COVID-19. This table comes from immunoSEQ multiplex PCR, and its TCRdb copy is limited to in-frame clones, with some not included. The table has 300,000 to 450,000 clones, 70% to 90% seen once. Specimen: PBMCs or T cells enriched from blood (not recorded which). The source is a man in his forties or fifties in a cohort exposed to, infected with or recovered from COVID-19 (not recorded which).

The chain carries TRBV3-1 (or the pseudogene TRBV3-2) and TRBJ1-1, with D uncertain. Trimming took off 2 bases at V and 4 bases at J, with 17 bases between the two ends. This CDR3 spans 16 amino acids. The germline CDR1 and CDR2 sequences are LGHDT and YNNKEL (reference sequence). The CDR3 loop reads CASSQLTGSLGTEAFF. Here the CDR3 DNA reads TGTGCCAGCAGCCAACTAACCGGGAGCCTCGGCACTGAAGCTTTCTTT.

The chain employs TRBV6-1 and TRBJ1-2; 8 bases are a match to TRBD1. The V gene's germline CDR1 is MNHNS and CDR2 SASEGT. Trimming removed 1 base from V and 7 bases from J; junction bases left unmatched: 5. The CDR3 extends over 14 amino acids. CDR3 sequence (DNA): TGTGCCAGCAGTGAAGTGGACAGGGTGAGTGGCTACACCTTC. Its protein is CASSEVDRVSGYTF.

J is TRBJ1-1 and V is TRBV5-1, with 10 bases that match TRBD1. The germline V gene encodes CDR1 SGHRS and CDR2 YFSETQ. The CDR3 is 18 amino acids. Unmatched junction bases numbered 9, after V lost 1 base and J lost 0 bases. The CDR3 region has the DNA TGCGCCAGCAGCTTGAGGGCCGCGGGACAGGGGATGAACACTGAAGCTTTCTTT. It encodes CASSLRAAGQGMNTEAFF. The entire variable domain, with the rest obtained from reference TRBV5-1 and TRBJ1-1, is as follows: KAGVTQTPRYLIKTRGQQVTLSCSPISGHRSVSWYQQTPGQGLQFLFEYFSETQRNKGNFPGRFSGRQFSNSRSEMNVSTLELGDSALYLCASSLRAAGQGMNTEAFFGQGTRLTVV.

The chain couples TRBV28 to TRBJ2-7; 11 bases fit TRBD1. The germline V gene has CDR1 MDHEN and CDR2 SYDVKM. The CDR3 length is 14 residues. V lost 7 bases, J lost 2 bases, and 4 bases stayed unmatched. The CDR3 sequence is CASTVDRGPYEQYF. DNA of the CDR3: TGTGCCAGCACCGTGGACAGGGGGCCCTACGAGCAGTACTTC. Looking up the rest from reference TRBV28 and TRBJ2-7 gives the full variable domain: DVKVTQSSRYLVKRTGEKVFLECVQDMDHENMFWYRQDPGLGLRLIYFSYDVKMKEKGDIPEGYSVSREKKERFSLILESASTNQTSMYLCASTVDRGPYEQYFGPGTRLTVT.

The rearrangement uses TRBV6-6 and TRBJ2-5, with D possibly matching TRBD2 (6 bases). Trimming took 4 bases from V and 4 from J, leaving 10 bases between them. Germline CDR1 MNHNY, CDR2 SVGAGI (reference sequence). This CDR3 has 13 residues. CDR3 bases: TGTGCCAGCAGTTTAGGCGGGGTAGAGACCCAGTACTTC. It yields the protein CASSLGGVETQYF.

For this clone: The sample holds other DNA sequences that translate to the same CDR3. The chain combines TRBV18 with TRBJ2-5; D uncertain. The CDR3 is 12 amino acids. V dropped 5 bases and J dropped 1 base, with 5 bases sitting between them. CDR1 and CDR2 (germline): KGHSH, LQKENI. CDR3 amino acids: CASSGTQETQYF. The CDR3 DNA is TGTGCCAGCTCAGGCACCCAAGAGACCCAGTACTTC.

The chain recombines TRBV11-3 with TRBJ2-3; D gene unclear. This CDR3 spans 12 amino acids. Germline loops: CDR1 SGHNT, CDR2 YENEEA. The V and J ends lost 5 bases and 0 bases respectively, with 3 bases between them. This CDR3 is CASSRSTDTQYF. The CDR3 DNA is TGTGCCAGCAGCCGTAGCACAGATACGCAGTATTTT.

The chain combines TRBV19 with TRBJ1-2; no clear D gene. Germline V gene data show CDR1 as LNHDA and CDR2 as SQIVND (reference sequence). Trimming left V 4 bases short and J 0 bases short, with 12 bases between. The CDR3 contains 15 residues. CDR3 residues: CASSTTGISNYGYTF. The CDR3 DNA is TGTGCCAGTAGTACGACGGGGATTTCTAACTATGGCTACACCTTC.